A selection of T cell receptor beta chains follows, all from one sample in a study of patients and donors after allogeneic stem cell transplantation. TCRdb redid the calling of the RT-PCR reads with MiXCR, one entry per CDR3 protein. Found here are over 150,000 distinct CDR3 sequences, 35% to 50% of them singletons; the top ten hold 33%. The sequencing input was blood, either unsorted or a sorted T cell fraction (not recorded which). These receptors were collected from a human donor who was either an allogeneic HSCT recipient or a stem cell or donor lymphocyte infusion donor (not recorded which). It is not recorded whose cells these are; they may come from a transplant donor. The CDR3 runs from the conserved cysteine through the conserved F or W. Each record gives: D gene, clone size, J gene, V gene, CDR3 DNA, CDR3 protein. D genes are given only for firm matches. Only some rows state a clone size, as once, few, many or a class for expanded clones.

NA,NA,TRBJ1-6,TRBV27,TGTGCCAGCAGTTTTCCATCGGCGGCCCTCCACTTT,CASSFPSAALHF
TRBD1,NA,TRBJ2-1,TRBV15,TGTGCCACGGGACAGTTCCCCTACAATGAGCAGTTCTTC,CATGQFPYNEQFF
NA,NA,TRBJ1-4,TRBV29-1,TGCAGCGTTGGGGTCGCCGAAAAACTGTTTTTT,CSVGVAEKLFF
TRBD1,few,TRBJ1-2,TRBV27,TGTGCCAGCAGTCCCAGGACAGGGGGCTTCGTTGGCTACACCTTC,CASSPRTGGFVGYTF
NA,NA,TRBJ1-6,TRBV7-9,TGTGCCAGTATTATCCCCCTCCACTTT,CASIIPLHF
NA,NA,TRBJ1-1,TRBV9,TGTGCCAGCAGCGTAGGGGGCAGCCCCATGAACACTGAAGCTTTCTTT,CASSVGGSPMNTEAFF
NA,few,TRBJ1-5,TRBV9,TGTGCCAGCAGCCCCGGTTCCGGGGTCCATAGCAATCAGCCCCAGCATTTT,CASSPGSGVHSNQPQHF
NA,few,TRBJ2-7,TRBV5-6,TGTGCCAGCAGCTTGCTCTCCTACGAGCAGTACTTC,CASSLLSYEQYF
NA,NA,TRBJ2-7,TRBV27,TGTGCCAGCAGTTTATCGTGGGGACTCCACTACGAGCAGTACTTC,CASSLSWGLHYEQYF
NA,few,TRBJ1-3,TRBV2,TGTGCCAGCAGCGAACTGACGTCTGGAAACACCATATATTTT,CASSELTSGNTIYF
TRBD1,once,TRBJ2-2,TRBV6-6,TGTGCCAGCAGATTGGACAGGGGGTTTACCGGGGAGCTGTTTTTT,CASRLDRGFTGELFF
NA,NA,TRBJ1-4,TRBV20-1,TGCAGTGCTAGAGACAGGGGCGCGATTGAAAAACTGTTTTTT,CSARDRGAIEKLFF
NA,NA,TRBJ2-3,TRBV20-1,TGCAGTGCGATAACTCTGGGTGGGCCAGATACGCAGTATTTT,CSAITLGGPDTQYF
TRBD1,NA,TRBJ2-5,TRBV11-2,TGTGCCAGCAGCTTAGATCGGGGCGGGACAGGCCCATACCAAGAGACCCAGTACTTC,CASSLDRGGTGPYQETQYF
TRBD1,NA,TRBJ1-2,TRBV12-3/TRBV12-4,TGTGCCAGCAGTTATGGGACAGTCTATGGCTACACCTTC,CASSYGTVYGYTF
NA,few,TRBJ1-1,TRBV27,TGTGCCAGCAGTTTTCAGGGAAAATCGAACTGTGAAGCTTTCTTT,CASSFQGKSNCEAFF
NA,few,TRBJ1-1,TRBV5-1,TGCGCCAGCAGCTTGGTAGGACCGCCGAACACTGAAGCTTTCTTT,CASSLVGPPNTEAFF
NA,NA,TRBJ2-3,TRBV20-1,TGCAGTGCTAGCGTATCTAGCACAGATACGCAGTATTTT,CSASVSSTDTQYF
NA,NA,TRBJ2-7,TRBV5-1,TGCGCCAGCAGCATAGACCGGGACACAACCATCTACGAGCAGTACTTC,CASSIDRDTTIYEQYF
TRBD2,NA,TRBJ2-1,TRBV5-1,TGCGCCAGCAGACTAGCGGGAGGTTCCTACAATGAGCAGTTCTTC,CASRLAGGSYNEQFF
NA,NA,TRBJ2-7,TRBV4-3,TGCGCCAGCAGCCAAGAGTCGAATCCTGTATACGAGCAGTACTTC,CASSQESNPVYEQYF
NA,few,TRBJ1-5,TRBV5-5,TGTGCCAGCAGCGGAATATGGGATCAGCCCCAGCATTTT,CASSGIWDQPQHF
NA,NA,TRBJ1-5,TRBV28,TGTGCCAGCAGTTTCCGTAATCAGCCCCAGCATTTT,CASSFRNQPQHF
NA,few,TRBJ1-1,TRBV5-6,TGTGCCAGCAGCATCATCACCGGGGCTTACACTGAAGCTTTCTTT,CASSIITGAYTEAFF
NA,NA,TRBJ1-2,TRBV2,TGTGCCAGCAGTGAAGCGCGAAGTTATGGCTACACCTTC,CASSEARSYGYTF
TRBD2,few,TRBJ2-5,TRBV2,TGTGCCAGCAGTCCACCGACTAGCGGGAGTTATGAGACCCAGTACTTC,CASSPPTSGSYETQYF
NA,few,TRBJ1-1,TRBV6-5,TGTGCCGCCCGGGGGAACACTGAAGCTTTCTTT,CAARGNTEAFF
NA,NA,TRBJ2-1,TRBV5-1,TGCGCCAGCAGCTCCTCTGGGGGCAGTGAGCAGTTCTTC,CASSSSGGSEQFF
TRBD2,NA,TRBJ2-3,TRBV13,TGTGCCAGCAGCTTTCTACTAGCGGGAGGAGGAGGCACAGATACGCAGTATTTT,CASSFLLAGGGGTDTQYF